Each of the 10 T cell receptor beta chains below was sequenced from the same sample in a study of T cells after yellow fever vaccination. From the 5' RACE reads, TCRdb called clonotypes with MiXCR, one entry per CDR3 protein. Of around 350,000 distinct CDR3 sequences in the sample, 6% to 8% were seen once. The specimen comprised PBMCs, sampled 5 days after the yellow fever booster vaccination. The receptor source for this set is a man aged 25-45 years who received the YFV17D yellow fever vaccine.

This clonotype was seen a handful of times. The chain uses TRBV23-1 and TRBJ2-7; perhaps TRBD1 as D (6 bases). TRBV23-1 is flagged as an ORF with uncertain function. This CDR3 region has 14 residues. Deletions cut 3 bases from V and 3 bases from J, with 12 bases between. The DNA for the CDR3 is TGCGCCAGCAGTCACCCGACAGGATTCTACGAGCAGTACTTC. Translating it yields CASSHPTGFYEQYF.

This clonotype has ten or more counts. The genes are TRBV20-1 and TRBJ1-3; possible D gene TRBD1, 5 bases. V lost 5 bases and J lost 8, with 13 bases in between. This CDR3 spans 12 amino acids. The germline CDR1 and CDR2 sequences are DFQATT and SNEGSKA (reference sequence). The CDR3 DNA is TGCAGTGCTTCCCCTCCGGGGGACACCATATATTTT. Protein: CSASPPGDTIYF.

This clonotype has only a few counts. The CDR3 region is CASTPISRPPYEQYF. The CDR3 DNA reads TGTGCCAGCACCCCTATTTCGCGGCCCCCCTACGAGCAGTACTTC. The rearrangement joins TRBV11-2 to TRBJ2-7; D not resolved. CDR1 SGHAT and CDR2 FQNNGV come from the germline V gene. This CDR3 is 15 amino acids long. Trimming took off 7 bases at V and 2 bases at J, with 18 bases between the two ends.

V is TRBV3-1 and J is TRBJ2-6, with D possibly matching TRBD2 (5 bases). The CDR3 totals 17 residues. The germline gives CDR1 LGHDT, CDR2 YNNKEL (reference sequence). Trimming left V 6 bases short and J 0 bases short, with 15 bases between. CDR3 region: CASSPTPRDSGANVLTF. For the CDR3, the DNA is TGTGCCAGCAGTCCAACCCCCCGGGACTCTGGGGCCAACGTCCTGACTTTC.

This clonotype was counted many times. This sequence joins TRBV20-1 and TRBJ1-1; no clear D. This CDR3 spans 16 amino acids. CDR1 DFQATT and CDR2 SNEGSKA come from the germline V gene (reference sequence). Trimming left V 4 bases short and J 0 bases short, with 18 bases between. The DNA of the CDR3 is TGCAGTGCTAAAAAGCTGGCGCGGATCTTGAACACTGAAGCTTTCTTT. Translation gives CSAKKLARILNTEAFF.

This clonotype showed up just a few times. The V call is TRBV3-1, the J call TRBJ2-3; D not resolved. Germline CDR1 is LGHDT and CDR2 is YNNKEL (reference sequence). The V end lost 7 bases, the J end lost 2 bases, and 7 bases lay between the germline ends. The CDR3 extends over 12 amino acids. CDR3 bases: TGTGCCAGCATAGACATCACAGATACGCAGTATTTT. Residues: CASIDITDTQYF.

The chain recombines TRBV20-1 with TRBJ1-4, with D unresolved. The V end was cut by 2 bases, the J end by 4 bases, with 8 bases between. The CDR3 extends over 13 amino acids. CDR1 DFQATT and CDR2 SNEGSKA come from the germline V gene (reference sequence). CDR3 sequence: CSARRPDNEKLFF. Here the CDR3 DNA reads TGCAGTGCTAGACGCCCGGATAATGAAAAACTGTTTTTT.

V is TRBV20-1 and J is TRBJ2-1, with D unresolved. Germline CDR1 and CDR2: DFQATT and SNEGSKA (reference sequence). V lost 0 bases and J lost 0, with 6 bases in between. The CDR3 extends over 14 amino acids. The CDR3 loop is CSARDWSSYNEQFF. As DNA, the CDR3 is TGCAGTGCTAGAGATTGGAGCTCCTACAATGAGCAGTTCTTC.

The rearrangement links TRBV20-1 to TRBJ2-3, with D possibly matching TRBD2 (5 bases). From germline, CDR1 is DFQATT and CDR2 SNEGSKA (reference sequence). The CDR3 extends over 14 amino acids. With 7 bases removed from V and 0 bases from J, the gap between germline ends came to 14 bases. The CDR3 region has the DNA TGCAGTGGCGACGGGTGGGAGAGCACAGATACGCAGTATTTT. It yields the protein CSGDGWESTDTQYF.

V usage is TRBV12-3 or TRBV12-4 and J usage is TRBJ2-2; D possibly matches TRBD1 or TRBD2 (5 bases each). This CDR3 is 18 amino acids long. V lost 5 bases to trimming and J lost 4 bases, with 23 bases between them. The CDR3 DNA reads as TGTGCCAGCAGTCCCCGGGACCCCACCCCCGCGACCACCGGGGAGCTGTTTTTT. Protein sequence: CASSPRDPTPATTGELFF.